This T cell receptor (beta chain) was identified during a study of cytomegalovirus exposure and HLA in healthy donors. V lost 2 bases, J lost 3 bases, and 13 bases lay in between. The CDR3 is made up of 14 amino acids. CDR1 is GTSNPN, CDR2 SVGIG, per germline (reference sequence). Study findings and constraints: It was in a later analysis that TCR association rates were seen to vary by HLA locus, highest for DRB1 and lowest for HLA-C.

Primers for the PCR totalled 60 Vbeta and 13 Jbeta. Libraries were prepared by immunoSEQ multiplex PCR; TCRdb keeps only in-frame clonotypes and omits some of them. The data show approximately 190,000 clones, with around 80% seen just once and 1.5% to 2% held by the top ten. This clone was detected only a few times. The antigen is unknown. Sequenced: PBMCs. The J gene is TRBJ1-1, the V gene TRBV30; D is ambiguous. The clonotype was recovered from a woman under 30 in good health and CMV-seronegative. The CDR3 DNA is TGTGCCTGGAGTAAGGCCTGGAGGGACACTGAAGCTTTCTTT. This encodes CAWSKAWRDTEAFF. The whole variable domain, filled in from reference TRBV30 and TRBJ1-1, reads SQTIHQWPATLVQPVGSPLSLECTVEGTSNPNLYWYRQAAGRGLQLLFYSVGIGQISSEVPQNLSASRPQDRQFILSSKKLLLSDSGFYLCAWSKAWRDTEAFFGQGTRLTVV.